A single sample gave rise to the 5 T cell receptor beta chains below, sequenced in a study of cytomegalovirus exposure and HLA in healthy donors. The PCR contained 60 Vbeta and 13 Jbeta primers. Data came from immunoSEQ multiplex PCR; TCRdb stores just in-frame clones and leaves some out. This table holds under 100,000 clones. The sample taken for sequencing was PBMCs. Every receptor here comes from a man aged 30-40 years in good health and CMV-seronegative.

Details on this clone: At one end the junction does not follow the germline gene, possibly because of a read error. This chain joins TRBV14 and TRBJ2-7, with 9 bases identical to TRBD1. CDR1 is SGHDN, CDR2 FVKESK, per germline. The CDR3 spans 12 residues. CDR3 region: CASSPGGDREDF. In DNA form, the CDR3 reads TGTGCCAGCAGCCCTGGAGGGGACAGGGAGGACTTC.

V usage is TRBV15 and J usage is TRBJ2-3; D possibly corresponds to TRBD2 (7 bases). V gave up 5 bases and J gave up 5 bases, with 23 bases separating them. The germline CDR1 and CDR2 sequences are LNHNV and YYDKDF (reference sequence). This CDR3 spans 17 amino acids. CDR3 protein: CATSPQGRGRGGDTQYF. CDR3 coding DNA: TGTGCCACCAGCCCCCAAGGGAGGGGAAGAGGGGGAGATACGCAGTATTTT.

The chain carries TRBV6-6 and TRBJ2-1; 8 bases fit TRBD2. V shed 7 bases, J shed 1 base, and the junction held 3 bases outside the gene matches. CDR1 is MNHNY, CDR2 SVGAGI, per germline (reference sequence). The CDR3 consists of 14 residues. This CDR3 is CASTPGGSYNEQFF. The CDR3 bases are TGTGCCAGCACCCCGGGGGGGTCCTACAATGAGCAGTTCTTC.

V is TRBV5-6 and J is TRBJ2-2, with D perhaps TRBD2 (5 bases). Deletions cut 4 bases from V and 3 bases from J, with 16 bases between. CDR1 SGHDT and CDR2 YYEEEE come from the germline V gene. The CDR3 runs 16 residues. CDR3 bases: TGTGCCAGCAGCCCCGCGGGCCTGTCGTACACCGGGGAGCTGTTTTTT. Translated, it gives CASSPAGLSYTGELFF.

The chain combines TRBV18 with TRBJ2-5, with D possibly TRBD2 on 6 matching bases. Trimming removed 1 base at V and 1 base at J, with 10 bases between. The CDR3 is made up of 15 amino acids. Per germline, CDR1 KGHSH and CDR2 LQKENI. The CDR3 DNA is TGTGCCAGCTCACCACGAGAAGCGGGCCAAGAGACCCAGTACTTC. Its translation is CASSPREAGQETQYF.